A selection of T cell receptor beta chains follows, all from one sample in a study of spatial heterogeneity in lung cancer. TCRdb re-derived calls from the 5' RACE reads in MiXCR, one entry per CDR3 protein. Of approximately 12,000 distinct CDR3 sequences in the sample, roughly an eighth were seen once. The starting material was PBMCs, obtained at surgery. The receptor source for this set is a female donor with early-stage non-small cell lung cancer. Both conserved end residues are part of each CDR3. Fields, in order: CDR3 length, V gene, clone size, D gene, J gene, CDR3 protein, CDR3 DNA. The D gene is left open where the match is weak. Size values are once, few and many counts, or a class for expanded clones, and some rows have none.

CDR3 length: 13
V gene: TRBV29-1
clone size: medium-sized
D gene: TRBD2
J gene: TRBJ2-3
CDR3 protein: CSVAGLAADTQYF
CDR3 DNA: TGCAGCGTCGCCGGACTAGCGGCAGATACGCAGTATTTT

CDR3 length: 13
V gene: TRBV24-1
clone size: medium-sized
D gene: NA
J gene: TRBJ2-3
CDR3 protein: CATSRQGGDTQYF
CDR3 DNA: TGTGCCACCAGCAGACAGGGAGGAGATACGCAGTATTTT

CDR3 length: 15
V gene: TRBV11-3
clone size: many
D gene: TRBD1
J gene: TRBJ2-1
CDR3 protein: CASSLPGQGIYEQFF
CDR3 DNA: TGTGCCAGCAGCCTGCCAGGACAGGGGATCTATGAGCAGTTCTTC

CDR3 length: 15
V gene: TRBV11-2
clone size: medium-sized
D gene: NA
J gene: TRBJ2-7
CDR3 protein: CASSLDSDYPYEQYF
CDR3 DNA: TGTGCCAGCAGCTTAGATTCTGACTACCCCTACGAGCAGTACTTC

CDR3 length: 17
V gene: TRBV4-1
clone size: many
D gene: TRBD2
J gene: TRBJ2-3
CDR3 protein: CASSQDEDSGWGDTQYF
CDR3 DNA: TGCGCCAGCAGCCAAGATGAGGATAGCGGGTGGGGGGATACGCAGTATTTT

CDR3 length: 15
V gene: TRBV29-1
clone size: NA
D gene: TRBD2
J gene: TRBJ2-2
CDR3 protein: CSVKTSGSNTGELFF
CDR3 DNA: TGCAGCGTTAAGACTAGCGGGTCAAACACCGGGGAGCTGTTTTTT

CDR3 length: 18
V gene: TRBV12-3/TRBV12-4
clone size: medium-sized
D gene: TRBD1
J gene: TRBJ1-2
CDR3 protein: CASSPWGGGQSTGYGYTF
CDR3 DNA: TGTGCCAGCAGTCCCTGGGGGGGGGGACAGTCGACAGGCTATGGCTACACCTTC

CDR3 length: 15
V gene: TRBV7-9
clone size: many
D gene: NA
J gene: TRBJ1-5
CDR3 protein: CASSPASGSNQPQHF
CDR3 DNA: TGTGCCAGCAGCCCCGCGAGCGGTAGCAATCAGCCCCAGCATTTT

CDR3 length: 13
V gene: TRBV29-1
clone size: medium-sized
D gene: NA
J gene: TRBJ2-7
CDR3 protein: CSVEAAVSYEQYF
CDR3 DNA: TGCAGCGTTGAGGCAGCCGTCTCCTACGAGCAGTACTTC

CDR3 length: 17
V gene: TRBV28
clone size: medium-sized
D gene: TRBD1
J gene: TRBJ1-1
CDR3 protein: CASSLWGLTGGGTEAFF
CDR3 DNA: TGTGCCAGCAGTTTATGGGGATTGACAGGGGGGGGCACTGAAGCTTTCTTT

CDR3 length: 16
V gene: TRBV24-1
clone size: many
D gene: TRBD2
J gene: TRBJ2-1
CDR3 protein: CATSDSSGRSYNEQFF
CDR3 DNA: TGTGCCACCAGTGATTCTAGCGGGAGGTCCTACAATGAGCAGTTCTTC

CDR3 length: 12
V gene: TRBV7-6
clone size: once
D gene: NA
J gene: TRBJ2-1
CDR3 protein: CASSQWDNEQFF
CDR3 DNA: TGTGCCAGCAGCCAGTGGGACAATGAGCAGTTCTTC

CDR3 length: 17
V gene: TRBV12-2
clone size: medium-sized
D gene: NA
J gene: TRBJ1-5
CDR3 protein: CASRFRGASYSNQPQHF
CDR3 DNA: TGTGCAAGTCGCTTCAGGGGGGCGAGTTATAGCAATCAGCCCCAGCATTTT

CDR3 length: 12
V gene: TRBV6-5
clone size: many
D gene: TRBD2
J gene: TRBJ2-1
CDR3 protein: CASSAPGGEQFF
CDR3 DNA: TGTGCCAGCTCGGCTCCGGGGGGTGAGCAGTTCTTC

CDR3 length: 15
V gene: TRBV7-9
clone size: NA
D gene: NA
J gene: TRBJ2-7
CDR3 protein: CASSLAEGARYEQYF
CDR3 DNA: TGTGCCAGCAGCTTAGCGGAGGGGGCGCGGTACGAGCAGTACTTC

CDR3 length: 15
V gene: TRBV29-1
clone size: many
D gene: TRBD1
J gene: TRBJ1-1
CDR3 protein: CSVEVWGTGKTEAFF
CDR3 DNA: TGCAGCGTTGAAGTCTGGGGGACAGGGAAGACTGAAGCTTTCTTT

CDR3 length: 17
V gene: TRBV7-2
clone size: many
D gene: TRBD2
J gene: TRBJ2-3
CDR3 protein: CASSPRLAGDITDTQYF
CDR3 DNA: TGTGCCAGCAGCCCCCGACTAGCGGGAGATATCACAGATACGCAGTATTTT

CDR3 length: 17
V gene: TRBV6-2/TRBV6-3
clone size: many
D gene: TRBD2
J gene: TRBJ2-7
CDR3 protein: CASSGTSGRPNNYEQYF
CDR3 DNA: TGTGCCAGCAGCGGGACTAGCGGGAGACCTAATAATTACGAGCAGTACTTC

CDR3 length: 13
V gene: TRBV19
clone size: many
D gene: NA
J gene: TRBJ2-7
CDR3 protein: CASSGPGWYEQYF
CDR3 DNA: TGTGCCAGTAGTGGGCCGGGTTGGTACGAGCAGTACTTC

CDR3 length: 14
V gene: TRBV12-5
clone size: many
D gene: TRBD1
J gene: TRBJ2-7
CDR3 protein: CASGPGTGNYEQYF
CDR3 DNA: TGTGCTAGTGGTCCCGGGACAGGGAACTACGAGCAGTACTTC

CDR3 length: 15
V gene: TRBV28
clone size: medium-sized
D gene: NA
J gene: TRBJ2-7
CDR3 protein: CASSPGPQLHYEQYF
CDR3 DNA: TGTGCCAGCAGCCCGGGCCCCCAGTTACACTACGAGCAGTACTTC

CDR3 length: 15
V gene: TRBV29-1
clone size: medium-sized
D gene: NA
J gene: TRBJ1-3
CDR3 protein: CSVETGRTSGNTIYF
CDR3 DNA: TGCAGCGTTGAGACGGGACGGACCTCTGGAAACACCATATATTTT

CDR3 length: 14
V gene: TRBV2
clone size: many
D gene: NA
J gene: TRBJ1-1
CDR3 protein: CASSVLRENTEAFF
CDR3 DNA: TGTGCCAGCAGTGTGTTACGGGAGAACACTGAAGCTTTCTTT

CDR3 length: 14
V gene: TRBV27
clone size: many
D gene: TRBD2
J gene: TRBJ2-7
CDR3 protein: CASSPPGGTYEQYF
CDR3 DNA: TGTGCCAGCAGCCCCCCGGGGGGAACCTACGAGCAGTACTTC

CDR3 length: 14
V gene: TRBV2
clone size: NA
D gene: NA
J gene: TRBJ2-1
CDR3 protein: CASSPRDSNNEQFF
CDR3 DNA: TGTGCCAGCAGCCCGCGGGACTCCAACAATGAGCAGTTCTTC

CDR3 length: 12
V gene: TRBV7-9
clone size: many
D gene: NA
J gene: TRBJ1-1
CDR3 protein: CASSLAGSAPFF
CDR3 DNA: TGTGCCAGCAGCTTAGCCGGGTCCGCTCCTTTCTTT

CDR3 length: 16
V gene: TRBV28
clone size: few
D gene: TRBD1
J gene: TRBJ2-1
CDR3 protein: CASSPPGQGGGSEQFF
CDR3 DNA: TGTGCCAGCAGTCCCCCGGGACAGGGGGGAGGTAGTGAGCAGTTCTTC

CDR3 length: 16
V gene: TRBV20-1
clone size: many
D gene: TRBD2
J gene: TRBJ2-1
CDR3 protein: CSARDISGRGWNEQFF
CDR3 DNA: TGCAGTGCTAGAGATATTAGCGGGAGGGGATGGAATGAGCAGTTCTTC

CDR3 length: 14
V gene: TRBV29-1
clone size: NA
D gene: NA
J gene: TRBJ2-7
CDR3 protein: CSVEVPGGAGEQYF
CDR3 DNA: TGCAGCGTTGAAGTTCCCGGGGGCGCGGGGGAGCAGTACTTC

CDR3 length: 11
V gene: TRBV29-1
clone size: medium-sized
D gene: NA
J gene: TRBJ2-2
CDR3 protein: CSVQVPGELFF
CDR3 DNA: TGCAGCGTTCAGGTGCCAGGGGAGCTGTTTTTT

CDR3 length: 11
V gene: TRBV29-1
clone size: many
D gene: NA
J gene: TRBJ2-2
CDR3 protein: CSVGNAGELFF
CDR3 DNA: TGCAGCGTTGGAAACGCCGGGGAGCTGTTTTTT

CDR3 length: 16
V gene: TRBV7-8
clone size: many
D gene: TRBD1
J gene: TRBJ1-2
CDR3 protein: CASSLWAGTGGTFYTF
CDR3 DNA: TGTGCCAGCAGCTTATGGGCCGGGACAGGGGGTACATTCTACACCTTC

CDR3 length: 15
V gene: TRBV5-1
clone size: many
D gene: TRBD1
J gene: TRBJ2-3
CDR3 protein: CASSPPTGVTDTQYF
CDR3 DNA: TGCGCCAGCAGCCCCCCGACAGGGGTAACAGATACGCAGTATTTT

CDR3 length: 13
V gene: TRBV10-1
clone size: many
D gene: NA
J gene: TRBJ1-5
CDR3 protein: CASSATGNQPQHF
CDR3 DNA: TGCGCCAGCAGTGCGACCGGCAATCAGCCCCAGCATTTT

CDR3 length: 14
V gene: TRBV20-1
clone size: many
D gene: NA
J gene: TRBJ1-1
CDR3 protein: CSARIIGENTEAFF
CDR3 DNA: TGCAGTGCTAGGATCATTGGGGAGAACACTGAAGCTTTCTTT

CDR3 length: 16
V gene: TRBV4-1
clone size: few
D gene: NA
J gene: TRBJ1-2
CDR3 protein: CASSRTRDTDNYGYTF
CDR3 DNA: TGCGCCAGCAGCCGGACCAGGGACACCGATAACTATGGCTACACCTTC

CDR3 length: 10
V gene: TRBV20-1
clone size: medium-sized
D gene: NA
J gene: TRBJ2-7
CDR3 protein: CSATDYEQYF
CDR3 DNA: TGCAGTGCTACAGACTACGAGCAGTACTTC

CDR3 length: 12
V gene: TRBV18
clone size: many
D gene: NA
J gene: TRBJ2-1
CDR3 protein: CASSPPSGLEFF
CDR3 DNA: TGTGCCAGCTCACCACCATCTGGGTTGGAGTTCTTC

CDR3 length: 13
V gene: TRBV7-3
clone size: NA
D gene: NA
J gene: TRBJ2-1
CDR3 protein: CASSLSALDEQFF
CDR3 DNA: TGTGCCAGCAGCTTATCAGCTTTGGATGAGCAGTTCTTC

CDR3 length: 15
V gene: TRBV7-2
clone size: many
D gene: TRBD2
J gene: TRBJ2-1
CDR3 protein: CASSLRREGYNEQFF
CDR3 DNA: TGTGCCAGCAGCCTCCGACGGGAGGGGTACAATGAGCAGTTCTTC

CDR3 length: 13
V gene: TRBV11-2
clone size: many
D gene: NA
J gene: TRBJ2-1
CDR3 protein: CASSGRQHDEQFF
CDR3 DNA: TGTGCCAGCAGCGGGCGACAGCACGATGAGCAGTTCTTC

CDR3 length: 14
V gene: TRBV18
clone size: many
D gene: NA
J gene: TRBJ2-5
CDR3 protein: CASSPRVEQETQYF
CDR3 DNA: TGTGCCAGCTCACCACGGGTCGAACAAGAGACCCAGTACTTC

CDR3 length: 15
V gene: TRBV6-5
clone size: NA
D gene: NA
J gene: TRBJ1-2
CDR3 protein: CASSYQGGGTYGYTF
CDR3 DNA: TGTGCCAGCAGTTACCAAGGTGGTGGCACTTATGGCTACACCTTC

CDR3 length: 15
V gene: TRBV7-9
clone size: NA
D gene: TRBD2
J gene: TRBJ2-7
CDR3 protein: CASSLEGGPPLQQYF
CDR3 DNA: TGTGCCAGCAGCTTAGAGGGAGGGCCACCTCTGCAGCAGTACTTC

CDR3 length: 11
V gene: TRBV2
clone size: many
D gene: NA
J gene: TRBJ2-7
CDR3 protein: CAGATSYEQYF
CDR3 DNA: TGTGCCGGGGCAACCTCCTACGAGCAGTACTTC

CDR3 length: 15
V gene: TRBV2
clone size: medium-sized
D gene: TRBD2
J gene: TRBJ2-1
CDR3 protein: CASKQSSGRYNEQFF
CDR3 DNA: TGTGCCAGCAAGCAATCTAGCGGGAGGTACAATGAGCAGTTCTTC

CDR3 length: 15
V gene: TRBV30
clone size: many
D gene: TRBD1
J gene: TRBJ2-5
CDR3 protein: CAWNPGQGRGETQYF
CDR3 DNA: TGTGCCTGGAACCCGGGACAGGGGAGGGGAGAGACCCAGTACTTC

CDR3 length: 13
V gene: TRBV6-1
clone size: NA
D gene: NA
J gene: TRBJ2-1
CDR3 protein: CASSIRRANEQFF
CDR3 DNA: TGTGCCAGCAGTATCCGCCGGGCAAATGAGCAGTTCTTC

CDR3 length: 19
V gene: TRBV7-8
clone size: many
D gene: TRBD2
J gene: TRBJ2-5
CDR3 protein: CASSFPSGRVMVSQETQYF
CDR3 DNA: TGTGCCAGCAGCTTCCCTAGCGGGAGGGTCATGGTCAGCCAAGAGACCCAGTACTTC

CDR3 length: 14
V gene: TRBV10-3
clone size: few
D gene: TRBD2
J gene: TRBJ2-1
CDR3 protein: CAITRDYTYNEQFF
CDR3 DNA: TGTGCCATCACCCGGGACTACACATACAATGAGCAGTTCTTC